Detailed here is one TCR beta chain. Its target is unknown. No conserved phenylalanine or tryptophan is present at the end of the CDR3, so a read error is the likely explanation. CDR3 length: 14 residues. The V and J ends lost 5 bases and 10 bases respectively, with 18 bases between them. Germline V gene data show CDR1 as MNHEY and CDR2 as SVGAGI. This entry belongs to a study of T-cell memory formation after mild COVID-19. It was 5'RACE with constant-segment primers that produced the TCR alpha and TCR beta cDNA libraries, which carried sample barcodes and UMIs. TCRdb reprocessed the 5' RACE reads via MiXCR and lists one record per CDR3 protein. The sample includes 450,000 to 650,000 distinct CDR3 sequences, roughly 22% of them seen just once. Study-level results: Contracting CD4+ clones sat mainly in CM and EM; CD8+ in EMRA. CD4+ bias marked clones expanding day 15 to 37, unlike balanced contracting clones.

Sequenced input: PBMCs or a T cell subset sorted from them (not recorded which). This TCR derives from an adult woman who had mild COVID-19 (a few samples of this study predate the infection). Cell type and time point are not known. V is TRBV6-5 and J is TRBJ2-1, with D perhaps matching TRBD2 (5 bases). The CDR3 DNA reads TGTGCCAGCAGTCCTACCATAGGGCGCGGGGAGCAGTTCGTC. This encodes CASSPTIGRGEQFV.